This is a list of T cell receptor beta chains from one sample in a study of T cells in Graves' hyperthyroidism and ophthalmopathy. MiXCR, applied by TCRdb to the multiplex PCR reads, yields one record per CDR3 protein. The sample consists of around 300,000 distinct CDR3 sequences, less than 15% of them appearing once. The sequencing sample was made of blood. The receptors originated from a woman in her twenties or thirties with Graves' hyperthyroidism that later progressed to Graves' ophthalmopathy. Each CDR3 is given with its conserved first and last residue. The D gene is left open where the match is weak. Rows may omit the clone size; those that give it use once, few, many or a size class.

CDR3nt | CDR3aa | v_gene | abundance | j_gene | d_gene
TGTGCCAGCTCAAAGGGGACAGGGGGGCACCAGCCCCAGCATTTT | CASSKGTGGHQPQHF | TRBV18 | few | TRBJ1-5 | TRBD1
TGTGCCAGCAGCTCGCACTCGGGGGCGAATTCACCCCTCCACTTT | CASSSHSGANSPLHF | TRBV7-9 | NA | TRBJ1-6 | NA
TGCGCCAGCAGCCAAGATGGGTCCGACAATGAGCAGTTCTTC | CASSQDGSDNEQFF | TRBV4-3 | NA | TRBJ2-1 | NA
TGTGCCAGCAGTTACTCTTCCGATCTGTCCAATGGCTACACCTTC | CASSYSSDLSNGYTF | TRBV6-5 | many | TRBJ1-2 | NA
TGTGCCAGCAGCTTAGGCTCCTGGGACAGGGAATATGGCTACACCTTC | CASSLGSWDREYGYTF | TRBV7-9 | many | TRBJ1-2 | TRBD1
TGTGCCAGCAGCTCTCTAGCGGGAGTCAATGAGCAGTTCTTC | CASSSLAGVNEQFF | TRBV7-8 | many | TRBJ2-1 | TRBD2
TGTGCCAGCAGCCGGTGGGCCGGGGAGCTGTTTTTT | CASSRWAGELFF | TRBV6-1 | many | TRBJ2-2 | NA
TGTGCCAGCAGCCTGGACTATATGAATGAGCAGTTCTTC | CASSLDYMNEQFF | TRBV6-2/TRBV6-3 | NA | TRBJ2-1 | NA
TGTGCCTGTTCCTCAGGGACCTTCTCCTACGAGCAGTACTTC | CACSSGTFSYEQYF | TRBV30 | few | TRBJ2-7 | NA
TGTGCCAGCAGCTTAAACGCCTACGGGGACACCGGGGAGCTGTTTTTT | CASSLNAYGDTGELFF | TRBV7-3 | many | TRBJ2-2 | NA
TGTGCCAGCAGTGCGGGACTAGCGGTCCTTTACGAGCAGTACTTC | CASSAGLAVLYEQYF | TRBV6-1 | NA | TRBJ2-7 | TRBD2